Each of the 29 T cell receptor beta chains below was sequenced from the same sample in a study of blood T cells in healthy people across ages. Primed by a sample-barcoded 5' primer and a J-beta primer mix, a second PCR proceeded for about 6 to 12 cycles. TCRdb re-called the 5' RACE reads with MiXCR, one entry per CDR3 protein. The table lists hundreds of thousands of distinct CDR3 sequences, 49% of them singletons. Input material: blood. These receptor sequences come from an older woman in good health.

The V and J genes are TRBV29-1 and TRBJ2-1; 8 bases map to TRBD1. Germline V gives CDR1 SQVTM, CDR2 ANQGSEA. This CDR3 contains 12 residues. V shed 6 bases, J shed 7 bases, and the junction held 5 bases outside the gene matches. The chain's CDR3 is CSVDRVGNEQFF. In DNA form, the CDR3 reads TGCAGCGTGGACAGGGTTGGGAATGAGCAGTTCTTC.

A few counts support this clonotype. The rearrangement uses TRBV4-3 and TRBJ2-6; D not resolved. Per the germline V gene, CDR1 is LGHNA and CDR2 is YSLEER. CDR3 size: 15 residues. V lost 0 bases to trimming and J lost 2 bases, with 5 bases between them. The CDR3 region is CASSQEGPGANVLTF. Here the CDR3 DNA reads TGCGCCAGCAGCCAAGAAGGGCCTGGGGCCAACGTCCTGACTTTC.

This clonotype turned up a few times. The chain combines TRBV5-6 with TRBJ2-7; D gene unclear. The CDR3 totals 15 residues. V was cut by 4 bases and J by 0 bases, with 14 bases left in between. Germline lookup yields CDR1 SGHDT and CDR2 YYEEEE. CDR3 loop: CASSPPHLSSYEQYF. DNA of the CDR3: TGTGCCAGCAGCCCCCCGCACCTAAGCTCCTACGAGCAGTACTTC.

V and J are TRBV29-1 and TRBJ2-7; D ambiguous. Germline lookup yields CDR1 SQVTM and CDR2 ANQGSEA. CDR3 size: 13 residues. Between the trimmed V and J ends, which lost 1 base and 2 bases, there was a span of 9 bases. CDR3 sequence reads: CSVEGTQTYEQYF. The CDR3 DNA follows: TGCAGCGTTGAAGGGACGCAGACCTACGAGCAGTACTTC.

The V and J genes are TRBV12-3 or TRBV12-4 and TRBJ1-2, with D maybe TRBD1 (5 bases). The CDR3 is 15 amino acids. Trimming stripped 2 bases from V and 3 bases from J, with 13 bases between. The DNA for the CDR3 is TGTGCCAGCAGTTTATCCCAGGGTGGGGACTATGGCTACACCTTC. Translation gives CASSLSQGGDYGYTF.

The J gene is TRBJ2-4, the V gene TRBV20-1; 7 bases are a match to TRBD2. The CDR3 has 15 residues. Germline CDR1 and CDR2: DFQATT and SNEGSKA (reference sequence). Germline trimming cut 5 bases from V and 1 base from J; bases unmatched to any gene: 8. The CDR3 is CSAPGLEFAKNIQYF. The CDR3 bases are TGCAGTGCTCCCGGACTAGAGTTTGCCAAAAACATTCAGTACTTC.

The J gene is TRBJ2-7, the V gene TRBV7-2; 8 bases align to TRBD2. The CDR3 consists of 15 residues. Trimming cost V 4 bases and J 1 base; bases outside gene matches: 6. Germline values: CDR1 SGHTA, CDR2 FQGNSA. The CDR3 nucleotides are TGTGCCAGCAGCTCGATGGGACTAGGATCCTACGAGCAGTACTTC. Amino acid sequence: CASSSMGLGSYEQYF.

This clonotype was observed a handful of times. This sequence joins TRBV7-9 and TRBJ2-5; 7 positions agree with TRBD1. Germline V gene sequence: CDR1 SEHNR, CDR2 FQNEAQ (reference sequence). The V segment lost 2 bases and the J segment 5 bases; nucleotides outside the gene matches: 8. The CDR3 contains 15 residues. CDR3 sequence (DNA): TGTGCCAGCAGCTTAAACAGGGGATTTGGGGAGACCCAGTACTTC. Its protein is CASSLNRGFGETQYF.

A few counts support this clonotype. The rearrangement joins TRBV7-3 to TRBJ2-3, with 7 bases identical to TRBD2. The germline CDR1 and CDR2 sequences are SGHTA and FQGTGA. The CDR3 covers 14 residues. V shed 1 base, J shed 5 bases, and the junction held 3 bases outside the gene matches. CDR3 sequence (DNA): TGTGCCAGCAGCTTAAGTCGGGGGGTAGATACGCAGTATTTT. Protein: CASSLSRGVDTQYF.

The rearrangement uses TRBV27 and TRBJ2-1; TRBD2 agrees at 13 bases. In germline, CDR1 is MNHEY, CDR2 SMNVEV (reference sequence). V was clipped by 6 bases and J by 4 bases; unmatched bases: 6. This CDR3 has 16 amino acids. In DNA form, the CDR3 reads TGTGCCAGCAGCCTATGGACTAGCGGGAGTTACAATGAGCAGTTCTTC. Amino acids: CASSLWTSGSYNEQFF.

The chain links TRBV7-9 to TRBJ2-1; D gene unclear. Germline CDR1 and CDR2: SEHNR and FQNEAQ (reference sequence). The CDR3 contains 9 residues. V was shortened by 5 bases and J by 10 bases, with 3 bases between the two germline ends. The chain's CDR3 is CASSIEQFF. The CDR3, as DNA: TGTGCCAGCAGCATAGAGCAGTTCTTC.

Here the CDR3 DNA reads TGTGCCAGCAGCCAACGGGATTCCTACAATGAGCAGTTCTTC. Residues: CASSQRDSYNEQFF. This sequence joins TRBV4-2 and TRBJ2-1; D may be TRBD2 (5 bases). The CDR3 totals 14 residues. Germline-derived CDR1 and CDR2 are LGHNA and YNFKEQ. V shed 2 bases and J shed 1 base, with 6 bases lying between them.

This chain joins TRBV20-1 and TRBJ2-3; 11 bases agree with TRBD2. CDR3 length: 16 residues. The ends lost 6 bases at V and 4 bases at J; junction bases unmatched: 12. The germline V gene has CDR1 DFQATT and CDR2 SNEGSKA (reference sequence). The CDR3 is CSAGRVAGGIADTQYF. The DNA of the CDR3 is TGCAGTGCAGGTCGGGTAGCGGGAGGGATCGCAGATACGCAGTATTTT.

This clonotype was picked up one time. The chain combines TRBV20-1 with TRBJ2-1; 8 nucleotides agree with TRBD2. The CDR3 extends over 17 amino acids. V trimming: 0 bases; J trimming: 4 bases; junction bases outside the gene matches: 11. Germline CDR1 is DFQATT and CDR2 is SNEGSKA (reference sequence). Here the CDR3 reads CSARESRGRSLYNEQFF. The CDR3 region has the DNA TGCAGTGCTAGAGAGTCTCGCGGGAGGTCCCTGTACAATGAGCAGTTCTTC.

The chain recombines TRBV28 with TRBJ2-3, with 12 bases lining up with TRBD2. This CDR3 region has 16 residues. V lost 5 bases and J lost 3; bases outside the gene matches: 6. Germline lookup yields CDR1 MDHEN and CDR2 SYDVKM. The CDR3 region is CASSATGTSGTDTQYF. The CDR3 coding sequence is TGTGCCAGCAGTGCAACCGGGACTAGCGGGACAGATACGCAGTATTTT.

V and J are TRBV2 and TRBJ2-7, with D unclear. This CDR3 is 13 amino acids long. V dropped 5 bases and J dropped 10 bases, with 18 bases sitting between them. The germline V gene encodes CDR1 SNHLY and CDR2 FYNNEI. The CDR3 sequence: CASSRQLENTQYF. The CDR3 nucleotides are TGTGCCAGCAGTCGCCAGTTAGAGAACACCCAGTACTTC.

The V call is TRBV11-2, the J call TRBJ2-1, with D perhaps matching TRBD1 or TRBD2 (5 bases each). Germline CDR1 is SGHAT and CDR2 is FQNNGV. V was clipped by 6 bases and J by 6 bases, with 18 bases between them. This CDR3 is built from 15 residues. CDR3 region: CASSRAGTPGNEQFF. CDR3 bases: TGTGCCAGCAGTCGCGCCGGGACCCCAGGCAATGAGCAGTTCTTC.

This clonotype was recorded a few times. The chain links TRBV4-2 to TRBJ2-7; 8 bases map to TRBD1. The germline gives CDR1 LGHNA, CDR2 YNFKEQ. The V segment lost 6 bases and the J segment 0 bases; nucleotides outside the gene matches: 7. The length of the CDR3 is 15 residues. The CDR3 bases are TGTGCCAGCAGTCGAGGGGGACAGGACTCCTACGAGCAGTACTTC. Translating it yields CASSRGGQDSYEQYF.

The chain employs TRBV28 and TRBJ1-2; no definite D call. Germline CDR1 and CDR2: MDHEN and SYDVKM. The V and J ends lost 9 bases and 1 base respectively, with 9 bases between them. This CDR3 spans 12 amino acids. CDR3: CASKVINYGYTF. The CDR3 DNA is TGTGCCAGTAAAGTTATTAACTATGGCTACACCTTC.

V and J are TRBV7-2 and TRBJ2-7; a weak D match, TRBD2 (5 bases). CDR1 and CDR2 from the germline V gene are SGHTA and FQGNSA. Trimming stripped 5 bases from V and 2 bases from J, with 13 bases between. There are 14 residues in the CDR3. The CDR3 region has the DNA TGTGCCAGCAGCACCGGACTTAGCGCCTACGAGCAGTACTTC. Amino acid sequence: CASSTGLSAYEQYF.

CDR3 region: CASRGELSSYNEQFF. CDR3 DNA sequence: TGTGCCAGCAGAGGGGAACTCAGCTCCTACAATGAGCAGTTCTTC. The V and J genes are TRBV7-2 and TRBJ2-1; maybe TRBD1 (5 bases). V was clipped by 6 bases and J by 0 bases, with 12 bases between them. Looked up from germline, CDR1 is SGHTA and CDR2 is FQGNSA. This CDR3 is 15 amino acids long.

The rearrangement joins TRBV3-1 to TRBJ2-3, with no clear D. Between the trimmed V and J ends, which lost 1 base and 6 bases, there was a span of 8 bases. CDR1 is LGHDT, CDR2 YNNKEL, per germline (reference sequence). This CDR3 comprises 13 residues. The CDR3 DNA follows: TGTGCCAGCAGCCAAGTGCCTCAGGATACGCAGTATTTT. Translating it yields CASSQVPQDTQYF.

This clonotype was picked up a small number of times. V is TRBV2 and J is TRBJ2-4; 10 bases match TRBD1. The CDR3 runs 13 residues. CDR1 SNHLY and CDR2 FYNNEI come from the germline V gene. The V and J ends lost 5 bases and 8 bases, in that order; junction bases with no gene match: 3. The CDR3 DNA reads TGTGCCAGCAGTTCCGGGACAGGGGACATTCAGTACTTC. It codes for CASSSGTGDIQYF.

This clonotype was observed at least ten times. The genes are TRBV5-6 and TRBJ2-3; D remains unclear. The tail of the sequence fits TRBJ2-5 better, so the J call may be wrong. Germline assignment: CDR1 SGHDT and CDR2 YYEEEE. CDR3 length: 11 amino acids. The CDR3 reads CASSYLGTQYF. The CDR3 DNA is TGTGCCAGCAGTTACCTTGGGACCCAGTACTTC.

CDR3 residues: CSARDGQGNTEAFF. CDR3 coding DNA: TGCAGTGCTAGAGACGGACAGGGCAACACTGAAGCTTTCTTT. This chain links TRBV20-1 with TRBJ1-1; 8 bases agree with TRBD1. The CDR3 runs 14 residues. V gave up 0 bases and J gave up 2 bases; unmatched junction bases: 2. CDR1 is DFQATT, CDR2 SNEGSKA, per germline (reference sequence).

V usage is TRBV25-1 and J usage is TRBJ1-2; 8 nucleotides match TRBD1. The ends lost 4 bases at V and 5 bases at J; junction bases unmatched: 9. CDR3 length: 15 amino acids. Germline V CDR1 and CDR2: MGHDK, SYGVNS. The CDR3 is CASSGNRGRGYGYTF. In DNA, the CDR3 is TGTGCCAGCAGTGGAAACAGGGGGAGGGGGTATGGCTACACCTTC.

V gene TRBV7-9 combines with J gene TRBJ2-1; 10 positions match TRBD2. The V segment lost 9 bases and the J segment 9 bases; nucleotides outside the gene matches: 8. This CDR3 contains 13 residues. CDR1 is SEHNR, CDR2 FQNEAQ, per germline (reference sequence). For the CDR3, the DNA is TGTGCCAGTCAAGCGGGAGGGCCGGGTGAGCAGTTCTTC. Translated: CASQAGGPGEQFF.

CDR3 region: CASSLTRTSGSPPDTQYF. The CDR3 DNA reads as TGTGCCAGCAGTCTGACACGGACTAGCGGGAGTCCCCCAGATACGCAGTATTTT. The chain carries TRBV27 and TRBJ2-3, with 13 bases matching TRBD2. Germline CDR1 MNHEY, CDR2 SMNVEV (reference sequence). The CDR3 consists of 18 residues. V shed 5 bases and J 4 bases; nucleotides not matched to a gene: 12.

The chain recombines TRBV11-3 with TRBJ1-1; D call uncertain. The CDR3 contains 13 residues. Trimming removed 5 bases at V and 3 bases at J, with 10 bases between. The germline CDR1 and CDR2 sequences are SGHNT and YENEEA. In DNA, the CDR3 is TGTGCCAGCAGCGCTCGACGGGACACTGAAGCTTTCTTT. It yields the protein CASSARRDTEAFF.